These 21 T cell receptor beta chains came from one sample sequenced in a study of siplizumab effects on memory and regulatory T cells. TCRdb's table, derived via immunoSEQ multiplex PCR, lists solely in-frame clones and lacks some. The sample shows approximately 97,000 clones, roughly nine tenths of them seen only once. Sequenced input: CD4+ T cells sorted from blood. These receptors were obtained from a human donor in good health.

The chain joins TRBV7-8 to TRBJ2-3, with no clear D. Germline loops: CDR1 SGHVS, CDR2 FQNEAQ. The CDR3 length is 17 residues. Trimming left V 2 bases short and J 7 bases short, with 22 bases between. CDR3 sequence reads: CASSLYVPGPIPYTQYF. In nucleotides, the CDR3 is TGTGCCAGCAGCTTATATGTTCCAGGTCCCATTCCGTATACGCAGTATTTT.

This chain uses TRBV14 with TRBJ1-2; 7 bases are shared with TRBD1. The V and J ends lost 4 bases and 5 bases, in that order; junction bases with no gene match: 7. CDR1 and CDR2 (germline): SGHDN, FVKESK. The CDR3 covers 14 residues. Written as DNA, the CDR3 is TGTGCCAGCAGCCGGCCGGGACAGTATTATGGCTACACCTTC. This sequence encodes CASSRPGQYYGYTF. The whole variable domain, remainder taken from reference TRBV14 and TRBJ1-2, is EAGVTQFPSHSVIEKGQTVTLRCDPISGHDNLYWYRRVMGKEIKFLLHFVKESKQDESGMPNNRFLAERTGGTYSTLKVQPAELEDSGVYFCASSRPGQYYGYTFGSGTRLTVV.

The table lists this clone with a count of one. The chain recombines TRBV5-4 with TRBJ2-3, with 9 nucleotides matching TRBD1. Germline V gene lookup returns CDR1 SGHNT and CDR2 YYREEE (reference sequence). The CDR3 is 15 amino acids. The V and J ends lost 0 bases and 7 bases, in that order; junction bases with no gene match: 6. The CDR3 nucleotides are TGTGCCAGCAGCTTGGAGGGACAGGGTAGGAATACGCAGTATTTT. It encodes CASSLEGQGRNTQYF. Combining the CDR3 with reference TRBV5-4 and TRBJ2-3 gives the whole variable domain ETGVTQSPTHLIKTRGQQVTLRCSSQSGHNTVSWYQQALGQGPQFIFQYYREEENGRGNFPPRFSGLQFPNYSSELNVNALELDDSALYLCASSLEGQGRNTQYFGPGTRLTVL.

This sequence joins TRBV7-9 and TRBJ2-5; D ambiguous. Germline V gene sequence: CDR1 SEHNR, CDR2 FQNEAQ (reference sequence). Trimming cost V 2 bases and J 2 bases, with 15 bases left between them. This CDR3 has 16 amino acids. In DNA form, the CDR3 reads TGTGCCAGCAGCTTAACTTCCTGGCAGTTACAAGAGACCCAGTACTTC. It yields the protein CASSLTSWQLQETQYF.

The V call is TRBV5-8, the J call TRBJ2-4; 8 positions agree with TRBD2. Germline V gives CDR1 SGHTS, CDR2 YDEGEE. V was clipped by 4 bases and J by 8 bases; unmatched bases: 8. The CDR3 covers 14 residues. CDR3 loop: CASSGGGRLDIQYF. The CDR3 DNA is TGTGCCAGCAGCGGGGGCGGGAGGCTTGACATTCAGTACTTC.

This chain connects TRBV4-1 to TRBJ2-7; 10 bases align to TRBD1. The germline V gene has CDR1 MGHRA and CDR2 YSYEKL. This CDR3 spans 17 amino acids. The V segment lost 2 bases and the J segment 4 bases; nucleotides outside the gene matches: 11. The CDR3 here is CASSQPTIWDRGYEQYF. CDR3 coding DNA: TGCGCCAGCAGCCAACCCACCATCTGGGACAGGGGATACGAGCAGTACTTC.

CDR3 residues: CASSLWDNEKLFF. The CDR3 region has the DNA TGTGCCAGCAGCTTGTGGGATAATGAAAAACTGTTTTTT. The V gene is TRBV11-2, the J gene TRBJ1-4; D gene unclear. The germline V and J ends were trimmed by 3 bases and 4 bases, with 6 bases remaining between them. Germline values: CDR1 SGHAT, CDR2 FQNNGV. The CDR3 covers 13 residues.

This chain uses TRBV6-5 with TRBJ2-1, with D perhaps assigned TRBD1 or TRBD2 (5 bases each). The germline CDR1 and CDR2 sequences are MNHEY and SVGAGI. The CDR3 covers 13 residues. V lost 5 bases and J 7 bases, leaving 12 bases between the germline ends. CDR3 residues: CASSRTPGNEQFF. In DNA, the CDR3 is TGTGCCAGCAGTAGGACACCGGGGAATGAGCAGTTCTTC.

The rearrangement joins TRBV5-1 to TRBJ2-3; D gene unclear. CDR1 is SGHRS, CDR2 YFSETQ, per germline. The CDR3 totals 13 residues. Trimming stripped 0 bases from V and 8 bases from J, with 10 bases between. The CDR3 protein is CASSLAGGVTQYF. CDR3 nucleotides: TGCGCCAGCAGCTTGGCCGGCGGAGTTACGCAGTATTTT.

This chain uses TRBV7-8 with TRBJ2-3; no clear D. This CDR3 has 13 residues. Germline V lookup: CDR1 SGHVS, CDR2 FQNEAQ. V was shortened by 3 bases and J by 6 bases, with 10 bases between the two germline ends. Written as DNA, the CDR3 is TGTGCCAGCAGCTTCATAGCTCGGGATACGCAGTATTTT. The encoded protein is CASSFIARDTQYF.

The chain uses TRBV6-1 and TRBJ2-4; a weak D match, TRBD2 (5 bases). The CDR3 loop spans 13 amino acids. Deletions cut 8 bases from V and 9 bases from J, with 17 bases between. CDR1 and CDR2 (germline): MNHNS, SASEGT. CDR3 in amino acids: CASLFEGWGIQYF. DNA of the CDR3: TGTGCCAGCCTCTTCGAGGGATGGGGCATTCAGTACTTC.

Only one count was recorded for this clone. The chain uses TRBV7-6 and TRBJ2-7, with D possibly matching TRBD1 (6 bases). The CDR3 extends over 11 amino acids. The ends were cut back, 5 bases at V and 5 bases at J, with 7 bases in the middle. Per germline, CDR1 SGHVS and CDR2 FNYEAQ. CDR3 sequence (DNA): TGTGCCAGCAGCCAGGGGAACGAGCAGTACTTC. This gives the protein CASSQGNEQYF.

The chain combines TRBV30 with TRBJ2-7; no firm D call. In germline, CDR1 is GTSNPN, CDR2 SVGIG (reference sequence). The CDR3 spans 15 residues. V was cut by 2 bases and J by 4 bases, with 18 bases left in between. Here the CDR3 DNA reads TGTGCCTGGAGTACCCGCTTCCGACGGTATTACGAGCAGTACTTC. Translation gives CAWSTRFRRYYEQYF.

The rearrangement joins TRBV30 to TRBJ2-7; 10 bases agree with TRBD1. Trimming took 2 bases from V and 7 from J; bases not matched to a gene: 11. Germline-derived CDR1 and CDR2 are GTSNPN and SVGIG (reference sequence). The CDR3 has 15 amino acids. The CDR3 sequence: CAWSRGQGKRDEQYF. CDR3 DNA sequence: TGTGCCTGGAGTAGGGGACAGGGGAAAAGGGATGAGCAGTACTTC.

The chain links TRBV2 to TRBJ2-3, with a tentative D call TRBD2 (6 bases). CDR1 and CDR2 (germline): SNHLY, FYNNEI. Trimming removed 8 bases from V and 6 bases from J, with 33 bases in between. The CDR3 has 19 amino acids. For the CDR3, the DNA is TGTGCCAGCGGGGGGAGTAGAGGAGCGGATATTGGCCCTATGGATACGCAGTATTTT. It encodes CASGGSRGADIGPMDTQYF.

This clone has only a few counts. The chain uses TRBV7-3 and TRBJ1-1; TRBD1 might be the D (5 bases). CDR3 length equals 16 residues. Germline CDR1 and CDR2: SGHTA and FQGTGA. Trimming left V 3 bases short and J 0 bases short, with 14 bases between. The CDR3 loop is CASSFLDRAMNTEAFF. The CDR3, as DNA: TGTGCCAGCAGCTTCTTAGACAGAGCTATGAACACTGAAGCTTTCTTT.

This chain joins TRBV10-1 and TRBJ2-3, with 8 bases that match TRBD2. V shed 3 bases and J 3 bases; nucleotides not matched to a gene: 8. Looked up from germline, CDR1 is WNHNN and CDR2 is SYGVQD (reference sequence). The CDR3 length is 16 residues. CDR3 in amino acids: CASSDYLAGGTDTQYF. In nucleotides, the CDR3 is TGCGCCAGCAGTGATTACTTGGCGGGAGGAACAGATACGCAGTATTTT.

This chain connects TRBV13 to TRBJ2-2; 7 bases fit TRBD1. The CDR3 length is 14 residues. Germline-derived CDR1 and CDR2 are PRHDT and FYEKMQ (reference sequence). After removal of 6 bases from V and 3 bases from J, the junction contained 4 bases not matched to a gene. The CDR3 region is CASRRQGDTGELFF. As DNA, the CDR3 is TGTGCCAGCAGACGACAGGGCGACACCGGGGAGCTGTTTTTT.

The V call is TRBV28, the J call TRBJ2-3; perhaps TRBD2 as D (6 bases). CDR1 and CDR2 from the germline V gene are MDHEN and SYDVKM. CDR3 length equals 15 residues. V was clipped by 7 bases and J by 2 bases, with 16 bases between them. Written as DNA, the CDR3 is TGTGCCAGCACCGTAGCGGCTATGTCCACAGATACGCAGTATTTT. Residues: CASTVAAMSTDTQYF.

The chain couples TRBV27 to TRBJ2-1; 10 bases line up with TRBD2. Germline loops: CDR1 MNHEY, CDR2 SMNVEV (reference sequence). The CDR3 sequence is 16 residues long. V was pared by 5 bases and J by 8 bases, with 12 bases of the junction left unmatched. The CDR3 is CASSPGDSGRLYEQFF. For the CDR3, the DNA is TGTGCCAGCAGTCCCGGTGATAGCGGGAGGCTCTATGAGCAGTTCTTC.

This rearrangement joins TRBV2 to TRBJ1-6, with D possibly TRBD1 on 5 matching bases. V was cut by 7 bases and J by 6 bases, with 19 bases left in between. Looked up from germline, CDR1 is SNHLY and CDR2 is FYNNEI. This CDR3 has 16 amino acids. CDR3 sequence: CASKVSQGGINSPLHF. CDR3 nucleotide sequence: TGTGCCAGCAAGGTTTCGCAGGGAGGAATTAATTCACCCCTCCACTTT.